This T cell receptor beta chain was recovered during a study of liver allograft versus peripheral blood T cells. Study-level background: Comparisons were made between T cell receptor repertoires found in transplanted livers and those circulating in recipients' peripheral blood.

Concerning this clonotype itself: Its antigen is unknown.

Study findings and constraints: Repertoires of T cell receptors in liver allografts reportedly differed from peripheral blood repertoires.

TCRdb reprocessed the reads with MiXCR, giving one entry per CDR3 protein. The data hold over 5,000 distinct CDR3 sequences, with around 17% observed a single time. J lost 7 bases, V lost 1 base, and 14 bases had no gene match. CDR3 length: 18 amino acids. Germline-derived CDR1 and CDR2 are SGHTA and FQGNSA. The chain is built from TRBV7-2 and TRBJ2-2, with 8 nucleotides matching TRBD2. This sequence originates from a human patient who had a liver transplant. Some T cells may possibly be graft donor cells. The CDR3 is CASSLVRRSGGWDGELFF. As DNA, the CDR3 is TGTGCCAGCAGCTTAGTTCGGCGCAGCGGGGGATGGGACGGGGAGCTGTTTTTT.